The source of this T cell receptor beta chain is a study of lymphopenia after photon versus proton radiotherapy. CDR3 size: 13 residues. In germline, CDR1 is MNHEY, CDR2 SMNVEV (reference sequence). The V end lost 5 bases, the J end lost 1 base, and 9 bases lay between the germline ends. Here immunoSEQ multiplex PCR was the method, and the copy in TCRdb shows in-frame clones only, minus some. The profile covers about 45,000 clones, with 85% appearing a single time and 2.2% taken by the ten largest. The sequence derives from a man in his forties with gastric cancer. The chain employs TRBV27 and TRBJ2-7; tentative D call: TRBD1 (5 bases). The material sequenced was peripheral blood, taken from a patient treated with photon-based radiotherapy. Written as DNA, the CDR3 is TGTGCCAGCAGTAACAGACAGTCCTACGAGCAGTACTTC. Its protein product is CASSNRQSYEQYF.